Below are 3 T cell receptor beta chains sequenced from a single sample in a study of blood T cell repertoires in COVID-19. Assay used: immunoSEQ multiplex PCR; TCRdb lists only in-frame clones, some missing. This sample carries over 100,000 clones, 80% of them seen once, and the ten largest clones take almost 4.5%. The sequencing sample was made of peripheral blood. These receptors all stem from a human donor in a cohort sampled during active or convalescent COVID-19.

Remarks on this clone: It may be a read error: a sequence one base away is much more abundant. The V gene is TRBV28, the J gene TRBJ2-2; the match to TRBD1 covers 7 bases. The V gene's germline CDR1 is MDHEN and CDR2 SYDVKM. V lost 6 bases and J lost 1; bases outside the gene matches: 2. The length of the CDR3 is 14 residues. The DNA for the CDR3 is TGTGCCAGCAGGCGGACAGGGAACACCGGGGAGCTGTTTTTT. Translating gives CASRRTGNTGELFF.

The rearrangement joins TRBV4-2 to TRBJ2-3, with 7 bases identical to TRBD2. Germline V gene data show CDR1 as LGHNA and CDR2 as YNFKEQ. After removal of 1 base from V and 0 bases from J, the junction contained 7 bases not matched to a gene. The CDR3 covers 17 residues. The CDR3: CASSQGALAASTDTQYF. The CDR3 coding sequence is TGTGCCAGCAGCCAAGGTGCCCTAGCGGCTAGCACAGATACGCAGTATTTT.

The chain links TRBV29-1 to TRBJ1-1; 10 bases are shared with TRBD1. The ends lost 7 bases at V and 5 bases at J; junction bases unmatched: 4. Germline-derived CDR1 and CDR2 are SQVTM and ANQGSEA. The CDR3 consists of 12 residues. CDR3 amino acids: CSGRTGGTEAFF. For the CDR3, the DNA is TGCAGCGGGAGGACAGGGGGAACTGAAGCTTTCTTT.